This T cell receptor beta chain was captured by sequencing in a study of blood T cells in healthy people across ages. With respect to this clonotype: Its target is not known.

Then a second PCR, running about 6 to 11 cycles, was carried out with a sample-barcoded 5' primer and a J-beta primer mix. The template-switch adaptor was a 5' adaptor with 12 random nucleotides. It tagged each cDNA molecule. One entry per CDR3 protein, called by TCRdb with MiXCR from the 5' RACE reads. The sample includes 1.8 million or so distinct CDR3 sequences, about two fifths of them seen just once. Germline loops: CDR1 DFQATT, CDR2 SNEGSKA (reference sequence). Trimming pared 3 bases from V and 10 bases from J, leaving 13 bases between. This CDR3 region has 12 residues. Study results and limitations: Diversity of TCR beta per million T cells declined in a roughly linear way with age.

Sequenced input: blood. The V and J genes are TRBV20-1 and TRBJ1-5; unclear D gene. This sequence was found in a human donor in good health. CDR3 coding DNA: TGCAGTGCTAGTGGGCAGACTCTCCCCCAGCATTTT. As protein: CSASGQTLPQHF.